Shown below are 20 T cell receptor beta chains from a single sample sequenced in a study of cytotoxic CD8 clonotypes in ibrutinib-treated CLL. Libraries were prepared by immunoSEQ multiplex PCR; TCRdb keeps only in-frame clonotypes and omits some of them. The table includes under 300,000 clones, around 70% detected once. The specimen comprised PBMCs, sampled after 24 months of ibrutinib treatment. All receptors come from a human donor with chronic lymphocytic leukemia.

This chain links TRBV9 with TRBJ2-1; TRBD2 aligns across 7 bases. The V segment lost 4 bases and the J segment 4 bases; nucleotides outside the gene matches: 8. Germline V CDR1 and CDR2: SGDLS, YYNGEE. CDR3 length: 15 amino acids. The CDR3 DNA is TGTGCCAGCAGCCTCACTAGCGTGGAATACAATGAGCAGTTCTTC. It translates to CASSLTSVEYNEQFF.

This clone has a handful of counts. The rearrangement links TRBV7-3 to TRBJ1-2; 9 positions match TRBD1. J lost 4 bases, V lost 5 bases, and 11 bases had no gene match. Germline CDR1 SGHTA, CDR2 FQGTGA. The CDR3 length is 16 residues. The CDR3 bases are TGTGCCAGCAGCCCAGGGACAGGGAGGGTCGGCTATGGCTACACCTTC. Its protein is CASSPGTGRVGYGYTF. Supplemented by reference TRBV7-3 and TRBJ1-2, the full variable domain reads GAGVSQTPSNKVTEKGKYVELRCDPISGHTALYWYRQSLGQGPEFLIYFQGTGAADDSGLPNDRFFAVRPEGSVSTLKIQRTERGDSAVYLCASSPGTGRVGYGYTFGSGTRLTVV.

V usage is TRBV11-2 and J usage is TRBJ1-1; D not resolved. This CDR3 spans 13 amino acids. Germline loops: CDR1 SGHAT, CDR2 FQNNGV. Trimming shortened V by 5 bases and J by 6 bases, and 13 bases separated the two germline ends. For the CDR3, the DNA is TGTGCCAGCAGCCTTAAACTGATTTCTGAAGCTTTCTTT. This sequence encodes CASSLKLISEAFF.

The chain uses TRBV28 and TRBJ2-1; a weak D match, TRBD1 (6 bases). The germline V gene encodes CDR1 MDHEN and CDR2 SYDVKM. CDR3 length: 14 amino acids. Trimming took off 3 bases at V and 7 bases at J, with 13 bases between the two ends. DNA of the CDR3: TGTGCCAGCAGTTTGAGGGGGTCGGTAAATGAGCAGTTCTTC. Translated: CASSLRGSVNEQFF.

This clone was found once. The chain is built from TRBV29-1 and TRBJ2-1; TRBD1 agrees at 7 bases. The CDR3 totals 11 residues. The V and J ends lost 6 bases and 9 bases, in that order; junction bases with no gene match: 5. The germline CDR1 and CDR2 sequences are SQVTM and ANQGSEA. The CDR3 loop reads CSVRQGSEQFF. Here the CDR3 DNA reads TGCAGCGTCAGACAGGGTTCTGAGCAGTTCTTC.

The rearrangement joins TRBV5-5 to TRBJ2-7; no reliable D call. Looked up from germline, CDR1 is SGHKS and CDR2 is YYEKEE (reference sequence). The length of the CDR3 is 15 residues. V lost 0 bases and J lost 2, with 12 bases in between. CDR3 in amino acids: CASSLGTHLPYEQYF. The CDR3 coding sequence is TGTGCCAGCAGCTTGGGAACCCATCTCCCCTACGAGCAGTACTTC.

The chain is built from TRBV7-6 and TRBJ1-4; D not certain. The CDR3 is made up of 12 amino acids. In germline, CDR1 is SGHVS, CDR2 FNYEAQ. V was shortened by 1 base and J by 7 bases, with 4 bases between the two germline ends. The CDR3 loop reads CASSLVGEKLFF. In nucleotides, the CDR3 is TGTGCCAGCAGCTTAGTGGGTGAAAAACTGTTTTTT.

CDR3 in DNA: TGTGCCAGCAGTTTTGCCGCCAGGGTGGGGGGCTACACCTTC. This codes for CASSFAARVGGYTF. V is TRBV28 and J is TRBJ1-2, with a weak D call TRBD1 (5 bases). CDR3 length equals 14 residues. In germline, CDR1 is MDHEN, CDR2 SYDVKM. The V gene lost 3 bases and the J gene lost 8 bases, with 16 bases spanning the gap.

The CDR3 here is CASSIISGTGVGGELFF. Written as DNA, the CDR3 is TGTGCCAGTAGTATAATTTCCGGGACAGGGGTTGGCGGGGAGCTGTTTTTT. This rearrangement joins TRBV19 to TRBJ2-2; 10 bases agree with TRBD1. CDR1 and CDR2 (germline): LNHDA, SQIVND (reference sequence). Trimming took 2 bases from V and 7 from J; bases not matched to a gene: 10. CDR3 length: 17 amino acids. The variable domain in full, with the rest retrieved from reference TRBV19 and TRBJ2-2, is DGGITQSPKYLFRKEGQNVTLSCEQNLNHDAMYWYRQDPGQGLRLIYYSQIVNDFQKGDIAEGYSVSREKKESFPLTVTSAQKNPTAFYLCASSIISGTGVGGELFFGEGSRLTVL.

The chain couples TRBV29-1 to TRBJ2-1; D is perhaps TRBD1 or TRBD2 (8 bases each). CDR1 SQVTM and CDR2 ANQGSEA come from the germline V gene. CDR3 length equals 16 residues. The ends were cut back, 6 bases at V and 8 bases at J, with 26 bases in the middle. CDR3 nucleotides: TGCAGCGTGGGACAGGTCCGGGGGGGCAGAGGGGATGAGCAGTTCTTC. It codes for CSVGQVRGGRGDEQFF.

As DNA, the CDR3 is TGTGCCATCAGTGAGAGGGACAAGGATGGCTACACCTTC. This sequence encodes CAISERDKDGYTF. This chain connects TRBV10-3 to TRBJ1-2; D possibly corresponds to TRBD1 (6 bases). CDR3 length: 13 amino acids. Germline V lookup: CDR1 ENHRY, CDR2 SYGVKD. V was cut by 2 bases and J by 6 bases, with 10 bases left in between.

CDR3 sequence (DNA): TGTGTCAGTAGCGGAGAGGCCTACGAGCAGTACTTC. Its translation is CVSSGEAYEQYF. The chain is built from TRBV7-9 and TRBJ2-7, with D maybe TRBD2 (6 bases). The CDR3 covers 12 residues. The germline gives CDR1 SEHNR, CDR2 FQNEAQ (reference sequence).

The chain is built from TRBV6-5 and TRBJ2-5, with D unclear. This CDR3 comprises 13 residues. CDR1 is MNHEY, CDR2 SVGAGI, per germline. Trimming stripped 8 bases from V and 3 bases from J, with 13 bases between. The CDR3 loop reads CASRFGREETQYF. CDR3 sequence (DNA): TGTGCCAGCCGGTTCGGCCGAGAAGAGACCCAGTACTTC.

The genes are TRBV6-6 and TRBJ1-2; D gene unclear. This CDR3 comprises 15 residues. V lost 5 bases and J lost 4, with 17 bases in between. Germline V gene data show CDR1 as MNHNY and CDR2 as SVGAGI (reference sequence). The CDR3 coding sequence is TGTGCCAGCAGTACCGCCTTGACGGCCCGCTATGGCTACACCTTC. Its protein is CASSTALTARYGYTF.

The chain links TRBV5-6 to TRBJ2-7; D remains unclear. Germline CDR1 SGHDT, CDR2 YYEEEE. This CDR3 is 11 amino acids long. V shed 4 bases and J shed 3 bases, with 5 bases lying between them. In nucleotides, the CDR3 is TGTGCCAGCAGCCGCTACTACGAGCAGTACTTC. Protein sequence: CASSRYYEQYF.

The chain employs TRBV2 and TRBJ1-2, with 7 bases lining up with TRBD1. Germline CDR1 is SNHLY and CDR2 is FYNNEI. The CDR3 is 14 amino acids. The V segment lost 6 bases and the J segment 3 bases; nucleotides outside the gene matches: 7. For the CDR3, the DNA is TGTGCCAGCAGACTAGGCACAGGGGACTATGGCTACACCTTC. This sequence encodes CASRLGTGDYGYTF.

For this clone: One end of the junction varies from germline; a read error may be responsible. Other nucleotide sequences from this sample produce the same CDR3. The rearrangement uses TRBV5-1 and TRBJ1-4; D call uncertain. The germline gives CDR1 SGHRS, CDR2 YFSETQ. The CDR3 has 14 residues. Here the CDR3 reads CASRFVGANEKLFF. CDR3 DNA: TGCGCCAGCAGGTTCGTTGGAGCTAATGAAAAGCTGTTTTTT.

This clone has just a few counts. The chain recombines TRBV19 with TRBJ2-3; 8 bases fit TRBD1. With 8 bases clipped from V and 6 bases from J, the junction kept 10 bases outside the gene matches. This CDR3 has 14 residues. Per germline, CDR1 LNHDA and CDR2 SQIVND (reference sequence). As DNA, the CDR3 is TGTGCCAGTGGCCGGACAGGGTTGGCGGATACGCAGTATTTT. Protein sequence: CASGRTGLADTQYF.

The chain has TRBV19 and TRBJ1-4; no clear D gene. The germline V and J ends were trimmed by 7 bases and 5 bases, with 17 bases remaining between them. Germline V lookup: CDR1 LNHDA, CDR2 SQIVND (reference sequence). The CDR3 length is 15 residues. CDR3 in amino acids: CASNGGRAGNEKLFF. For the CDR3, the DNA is TGTGCCAGTAACGGAGGACGAGCGGGGAATGAAAAACTGTTTTTT.

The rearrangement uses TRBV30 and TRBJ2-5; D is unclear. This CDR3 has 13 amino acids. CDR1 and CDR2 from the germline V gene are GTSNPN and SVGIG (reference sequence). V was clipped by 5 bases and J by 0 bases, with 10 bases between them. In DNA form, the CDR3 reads TGTGCCTGGGCTGCAGGCGACCAAGAGACCCAGTACTTC. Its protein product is CAWAAGDQETQYF.